These 8 T cell receptor beta chains were sequenced from one sample in a study of OX40 agonist ivuxolimab in advanced cancers. The table came from immunoSEQ multiplex PCR; TCRdb's copy has only in-frame clones and leaves some out. Counted here are some 130,000 clones, 75% to 90% occurring once; the ten biggest clones make up 0.55%. The input for sequencing was CD4+ or CD8+ T cells sorted from blood, taken in a trial of the OX40 agonist ivuxolimab. Receptors were obtained from an adult with an advanced solid tumor such as melanoma, head and neck, liver or kidney cancer.

The V and J genes are TRBV19 and TRBJ1-1; 10 bases match TRBD1. The CDR3 covers 14 residues. V shed 4 bases, J shed 5 bases, and the junction held 4 bases outside the gene matches. Per germline, CDR1 LNHDA and CDR2 SQIVND (reference sequence). The CDR3 spells CASSTPGQGTEAFF. CDR3 in DNA: TGTGCCAGTAGTACCCCGGGACAGGGGACTGAAGCTTTCTTT.

This clone was detected once. V is TRBV18 and J is TRBJ1-5; D uncertain. The V gene's germline CDR1 is KGHSH and CDR2 LQKENI. This CDR3 region has 15 residues. V was shortened by 5 bases and J by 0 bases, with 11 bases between the two germline ends. The CDR3 here is CASSGQLSSNQPQHF. CDR3 in DNA: TGTGCCAGCTCAGGGCAGTTGAGTAGCAATCAGCCCCAGCATTTT.

This chain joins TRBV30 and TRBJ2-3, with 8 nucleotides matching TRBD1. The CDR3 length is 12 residues. J gave up 3 bases and V 7 bases, and 3 bases lay outside the gene matches. Germline V lookup: CDR1 GTSNPN, CDR2 SVGIG (reference sequence). The CDR3 sequence: CALTGETDTQYF. In DNA, the CDR3 is TGTGCCTTGACAGGGGAGACAGATACGCAGTATTTT.

The V and J genes are TRBV19 and TRBJ2-2; D remains ambiguous. CDR1 is LNHDA, CDR2 SQIVND, per germline (reference sequence). Deletions cut 7 bases from V and 6 bases from J, with 15 bases between. This CDR3 is built from 14 residues. In DNA, the CDR3 is TGTGCCAGTACTCTCGGCCGGCTCCCCGGGGAGCTGTTTTTT. Translated, it gives CASTLGRLPGELFF.

The rearrangement joins TRBV9 to TRBJ2-4; the match to TRBD1 covers 10 bases. Germline V gene sequence: CDR1 SGDLS, CDR2 YYNGEE. Trimming removed 3 bases from V and 7 bases from J; junction bases left unmatched: 7. The CDR3 contains 15 residues. CDR3: CASSAVGQGLNIQYF. The DNA for the CDR3 is TGTGCCAGCAGCGCAGTGGGACAGGGGCTTAACATTCAGTACTTC. The full variable domain, rest sourced from reference TRBV9 and TRBJ2-4, is DSGVTQTPKHLITATGQRVTLRCSPRSGDLSVYWYQQSLDQGLQFLIQYYNGEERAKGNILERFSAQQFPDLHSELNLSSLELGDSALYFCASSAVGQGLNIQYFGAGTRLSVL.

The chain is built from TRBV27 and TRBJ2-2, with 9 nucleotides matching TRBD2. Germline CDR1 and CDR2: MNHEY and SMNVEV (reference sequence). The CDR3 is 16 amino acids. V lost 2 bases and J lost 5; bases outside the gene matches: 6. For the CDR3, the DNA is TGTGCCAGCAGTTTAAGGCGGGGGGGCCTGACCGGGGAGCTGTTTTTT. This sequence encodes CASSLRRGGLTGELFF.

The V and J genes are TRBV7-2 and TRBJ1-5; 9 bases match TRBD1. The CDR3 runs to 17 residues. The V gene end was trimmed by 1 base and the J gene end by 0 bases; junction bases not matched to a gene: 4. Germline values: CDR1 SGHTA, CDR2 FQGNSA. The CDR3, as DNA: TGTGCCAGCAGCTTAGTGGGACAGGGACGTAGCAATCAGCCCCAGCATTTT. Translated: CASSLVGQGRSNQPQHF.

The table lists this clone with a count of one. The J gene is TRBJ1-2, the V gene TRBV6-1; the D is unclear. Trimming stripped 5 bases from V and 6 bases from J, with 19 bases between. Germline V gene sequence: CDR1 MNHNS, CDR2 SASEGT. The CDR3 covers 15 residues. CDR3 in DNA: TGTGCCAGCAGTCCTACAGTCTTTTGGGTGGATGGCTACACCTTC. Protein product: CASSPTVFWVDGYTF.